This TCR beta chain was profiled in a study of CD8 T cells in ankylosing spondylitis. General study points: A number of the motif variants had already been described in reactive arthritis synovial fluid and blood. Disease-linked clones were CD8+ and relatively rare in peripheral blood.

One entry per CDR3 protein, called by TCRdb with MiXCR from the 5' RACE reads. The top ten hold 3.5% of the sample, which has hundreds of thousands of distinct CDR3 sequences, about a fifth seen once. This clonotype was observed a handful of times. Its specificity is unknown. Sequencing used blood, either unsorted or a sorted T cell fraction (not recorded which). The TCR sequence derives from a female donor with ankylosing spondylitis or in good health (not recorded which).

The chain's CDR3 is CSVALSPPHEQFF. CDR3 coding DNA: TGCAGCGTTGCGCTCAGCCCCCCTCATGAGCAGTTCTTC. The rearrangement links TRBV29-1 to TRBJ2-1; D uncertain. The germline CDR1 and CDR2 sequences are SQVTM and ANQGSEA. Trimming left V 4 bases short and J 8 bases short, with 15 bases between. The CDR3 extends over 13 amino acids.